The next 2 T cell receptor beta chains were all read from a single sample in a study of cytomegalovirus exposure and HLA in healthy donors. PCR involved 60 Vbeta and 13 Jbeta primers. Sequenced by immunoSEQ multiplex PCR; TCRdb stores in-frame clones only, minus some. Of some 150,000 clones in the sample, roughly 73% were seen once. The sequencing sample was made of PBMCs. The receptors derive from a man between 35 and 55 years old in good health and CMV-seronegative.

The chain combines TRBV4-3 with TRBJ2-1; tentative D call: TRBD2 (6 bases). Looked up from germline, CDR1 is LGHNA and CDR2 is YSLEER. V was shortened by 0 bases and J by 1 base, with 13 bases between the two germline ends. The CDR3 has 17 residues. Here the CDR3 DNA reads TGCGCCAGCAGCCAAGAGCGGGGTGATAATTCCTACAATGAGCAGTTCTTC. Protein product: CASSQERGDNSYNEQFF.

This clone came up a few times. The gene calls are TRBV5-1 and TRBJ2-1; 10 positions match TRBD2. From germline, CDR1 is SGHRS and CDR2 YFSETQ. The CDR3 runs 12 residues. The junction had 7 bases not matched to a gene; V was cut back by 10 bases and J by 9 bases. The CDR3 is CAATSGVGEQFF. In DNA form, the CDR3 reads TGCGCCGCAACTAGCGGGGTCGGTGAGCAGTTCTTC.